The rows below give T cell receptor beta chains drawn from one sample of a study of blood T cells in healthy people across ages. TCRdb recomputed calls from the 5' RACE reads with MiXCR, one row per CDR3 protein. The repertoire has more than 700,000 distinct CDR3 sequences, about 47% of them found once; the top ten carry around 18%. Source material: blood. The receptors stem from a man at least 80 years old in good health. Each CDR3 is given with its conserved first and last residue. The D gene is left open where the match is weak. The listing skips clone size in some rows; elsewhere it reads once, few, many or a size class.

CDR3aa	CDR3nt	j_gene	d_gene	abundance	v_gene
CASSQGSSGIGTDTQYF	TGCGCCAGCAGCCAAGGGTCTAGCGGGATTGGGACGGATACGCAGTATTTT	TRBJ2-3	TRBD2	-	TRBV4-3
CASKSGIQETQYF	TGTGCCAGCAAAAGCGGAATACAAGAGACCCAGTACTTC	TRBJ2-5	-	-	TRBV27
CAWTANLGQFYTF	TGTGCCTGGACCGCAAATTTAGGACAGTTCTACACCTTC	TRBJ1-2	-	-	TRBV30
CASSQAQETQYF	TGTGCCAGCAGCCAGGCCCAAGAGACCCAGTACTTC	TRBJ2-5	-	many	TRBV4-2
CSVEAEGYNEKLFF	TGCAGCGTTGAGGCAGAAGGGTATAATGAAAAACTGTTTTTT	TRBJ1-4	-	few	TRBV29-1
CASRPGTGTSGANVLTF	TGTGCCAGCAGGCCCGGGACAGGGACTTCTGGGGCCAACGTCCTGACTTTC	TRBJ2-6	TRBD1	few	TRBV6-6
CASSLTAGGGEQFF	TGTGCCAGCAGCCTTACAGCGGGAGGAGGTGAGCAGTTCTTC	TRBJ2-1	TRBD2	few	TRBV7-3
CASSSGQLHTSPLHF	TGTGCCAGCAGCTCAGGACAGCTACATACCTCACCCCTCCACTTT	TRBJ1-6	-	few	TRBV6-2/TRBV6-3
CASPPLLSGGIPDTQYF	TGCGCCAGCCCCCCACTCTTAAGCGGGGGTATCCCAGATACGCAGTATTTT	TRBJ2-3	TRBD2	-	TRBV5-1
CASSLTRGVQGANVLTF	TGTGCCAGCAGCTTAACGAGGGGAGTGCAAGGGGCCAACGTCCTGACTTTC	TRBJ2-6	-	-	TRBV7-3
CSARDWDRGLGEQYF	TGCAGTGCTAGAGATTGGGACAGGGGTTTGGGCGAGCAGTACTTC	TRBJ2-7	TRBD1	-	TRBV20-1
CASSLGGTLNGNEQFF	TGTGCCAGCAGTTTGGGCGGGACTTTAAACGGCAATGAGCAGTTCTTC	TRBJ2-1	-	-	TRBV27
CSARDLLAGHEQFF	TGCAGTGCTAGAGATTTACTAGCAGGGCATGAGCAGTTCTTC	TRBJ2-1	-	many	TRBV20-1
CSVLQPGDSEAKNIQYF	TGCAGCGTACTCCAACCAGGGGACTCCGAGGCCAAAAACATTCAGTACTTC	TRBJ2-4	-	-	TRBV29-1
CASSLDTTSGYQETQYF	TGTGCCAGCAGCTTAGACACGACTAGCGGGTATCAAGAGACCCAGTACTTC	TRBJ2-5	TRBD2	-	TRBV7-2
CASSQLLGSGANVLTF	TGCGCCAGCAGCCAATTGCTAGGCTCTGGGGCCAACGTCCTGACTTTC	TRBJ2-6	-	many	TRBV4-3